This TCR beta chain was recovered during a study of glioma-infiltrating T cells after dendritic cell vaccination. Study observations and caveats: Complete blood and tumor specimen sets were limited to few patients.

Selection required adequate fresh-frozen tumor tissue plus more than two years' survival data. None of the glioblastoma patients had an isocitrate dehydrogenase mutation. With regard to this clone: Its antigen remains unknown.

The data were produced by immunoSEQ multiplex PCR, yet TCRdb's version contains in-frame clones alone and is incomplete. The sample yields about 73,000 clones, roughly 82% seen once. Germline CDR1 reads SQVTM; CDR2 reads ANQGSEA. With V trimmed by 8 bases and J by 4 bases, 4 bases remained unmatched. The CDR3 extends over 13 amino acids. This clonotype was sampled from a human donor with glioblastoma. The specimen was blood, collected before dendritic cell vaccination. The chain uses TRBV29-1 and TRBJ2-2; 10 bases are shared with TRBD1. The CDR3 DNA reads TGCAGCTCCGGGACAGGGGTCACCGGGGAGCTGTTTTTT. Translated, it gives CSSGTGVTGELFF.